This T cell receptor beta chain was found in a study of blood T cell repertoires in COVID-19. Background on the study: COVID-19 samples, acute and convalescent, were from the United States, Italy and Spain.

The repertoire was sequenced with immunoSEQ multiplex PCR; TCRdb's copy has only in-frame clones and lacks some. The sample carries under 200,000 clones, about 82% recorded once. The CDR3 extends over 18 amino acids. Trimming took 0 bases from V and 0 from J, leaving 15 bases between them. Germline assignment: CDR1 LNHDA and CDR2 SQIVND (reference sequence). The genes are TRBV19 and TRBJ2-1; D is possibly TRBD2 (5 bases). The source is a man in his fifties or sixties with COVID-19, enrolled during active disease. Source material: peripheral blood. The CDR3 is CASSIDQWVGSSYNEQFF. As DNA, the CDR3 is TGTGCCAGTAGTATAGATCAGTGGGTGGGGAGCTCCTACAATGAGCAGTTCTTC.